The rows below give T cell receptor beta chains drawn from one sample of a study of T cell responses to AZD1222 COVID-19 vaccine. Method: immunoSEQ multiplex PCR; TCRdb's copy keeps in-frame clones and lacks some. The sample includes roughly 100,000 clones, approximately 89% seen only once; the top ten take over 35%. Here the sequenced sample was peripheral blood, taken 28 days after the second AZD1222 dose. The receptor source for this set is an adult who received the AZD1222 COVID-19 vaccine. The CDR3 runs from the conserved cysteine through the conserved F or W.

V gene: TRBV7-2; J gene: TRBJ1-5; CDR3 protein: CASSLSQGYNQPQHF
V gene: TRBV9; J gene: TRBJ1-5; CDR3 protein: CASSPGPNQPQHF
V gene: TRBV19; J gene: TRBJ1-1; CDR3 protein: CASSIGVTEAFF
V gene: TRBV18; J gene: TRBJ1-1; CDR3 protein: CASSPPQGVVTEAFF
V gene: TRBV7-2; J gene: TRBJ2-3; CDR3 protein: CASRKREGREDTQYF
V gene: TRBV3-1/TRBV3-2; J gene: TRBJ2-5; CDR3 protein: CASGTRGHQETQYF
V gene: TRBV7-2; J gene: TRBJ1-4; CDR3 protein: CASSSAGTGSTNEKLFF
V gene: TRBV10-3; J gene: TRBJ2-7; CDR3 protein: CAISALGGEAGEQYF
V gene: TRBV20-1; J gene: TRBJ2-3; CDR3 protein: CSASIQGATDTQYF
V gene: TRBV24-1; J gene: TRBJ2-2; CDR3 protein: CATSAPVTGELFF
V gene: TRBV2; J gene: TRBJ2-7; CDR3 protein: CASTAGGPDYNEQYF
V gene: TRBV4-2; J gene: TRBJ1-3; CDR3 protein: CASSQDLGNRGGNTIYF
V gene: TRBV5-1; J gene: TRBJ2-3; CDR3 protein: CASSFTRTDTQYF
V gene: TRBV28; J gene: TRBJ2-7; CDR3 protein: CASSSPLSIGSYEQYF
V gene: TRBV5-1; J gene: TRBJ2-3; CDR3 protein: CASSLVRQTDTQYF